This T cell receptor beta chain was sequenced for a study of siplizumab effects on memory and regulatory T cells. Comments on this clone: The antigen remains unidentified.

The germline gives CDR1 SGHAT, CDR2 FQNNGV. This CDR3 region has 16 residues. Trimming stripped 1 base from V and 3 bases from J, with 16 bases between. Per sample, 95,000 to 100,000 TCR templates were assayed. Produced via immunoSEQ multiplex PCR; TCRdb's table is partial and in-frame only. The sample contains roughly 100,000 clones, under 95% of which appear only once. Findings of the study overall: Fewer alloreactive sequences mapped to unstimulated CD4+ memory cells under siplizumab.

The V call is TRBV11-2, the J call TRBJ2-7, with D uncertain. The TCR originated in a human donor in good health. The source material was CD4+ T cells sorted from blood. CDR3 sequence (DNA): TGTGCCAGCAGCTTAGGGGGTATTGTCCCCCGCTACGAGCAGTACTTC. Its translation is CASSLGGIVPRYEQYF. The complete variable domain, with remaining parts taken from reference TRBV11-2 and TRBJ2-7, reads EAGVAQSPRYKIIEKRQSVAFWCNPISGHATLYWYQQILGQGPKLLIQFQNNGVVDDSQLPKDRFSAERLKGVDSTLKIQPAKLEDSAVYLCASSLGGIVPRYEQYFGPGTRLTVT.